Listed below are T cell receptor beta chains from one sample, sequenced in a study of vaccination effects on CD4 cells after COVID-19. These receptors' antigens are unknown. Only in-frame clones appear in the TCRdb table, and some are missing; sequencing was by immunoSEQ multiplex PCR. This table holds more than 45,000 clones, around 76% found once. The sequenced sample was CD4+ T cells from PBMCs cultured with HIV peptides, obtained before COVID-19 vaccination. All receptors derive from a human donor who had a prior SARS-CoV-2 infection. CDR3s include the opening cysteine and the closing phenylalanine or tryptophan. The D gene is left open where the match is weak. Only part of the rows carry a size: once, few, many, or a class if the clone is expanded.

CDR3 length	V gene	D gene	J gene	clone size	CDR3 DNA	CDR3 protein
15	TRBV7-9	-	TRBJ1-4	-	TGTGCCAGCAGCTACGGACAGTTGGGCAATGAAAAACTGTTTTTT	CASSYGQLGNEKLFF
15	TRBV7-2	-	TRBJ2-5	-	TGTGCCAGCAGCTCAGGACTAGGGGGACAAGAGACCCAGTACTTC	CASSSGLGGQETQYF
12	TRBV29-1	-	TRBJ2-3	-	TGCAGCGTTGGCGGACAGTATGAGGGACGGTATTTT	CSVGGQYEGRYF
20	TRBV4-1	TRBD2	TRBJ2-5	-	TGCGCCAGCAGCCGGACTACACTAACAGGGGCGTCGGCGGGGGGGGAGACCCAGTACTTC	CASSRTTLTGASAGGETQYF
18	TRBV7-2	TRBD2	TRBJ2-3	-	TGTGCCAGCAGCCAAACAACTAGCGGGAGGGCCGGGCTAGATACGCAGTATTTT	CASSQTTSGRAGLDTQYF
16	TRBV7-7	-	TRBJ2-5	-	TGTGCTAGCAGCTTAGATCTATCACTAGCCGGCGAGACCCAGTACTTC	CASSLDLSLAGETQYF
14	TRBV5-8	-	TRBJ1-2	-	TGTGCCAGCAGCTTGGGGGGGGCGTACTATGGCTACACCTTC	CASSLGGAYYGYTF
15	TRBV3-1/TRBV3-2	-	TRBJ2-5	-	TGTGCCAGCAGCCCAAGGGTAACAACCCGAGGGACCCAGTACTTC	CASSPRVTTRGTQYF
14	TRBV5-6	-	TRBJ2-7	-	TGTGCCAGCAGCTTGGGGCGGGATTACTACGAGCAGTACTTC	CASSLGRDYYEQYF
15	TRBV4-1	-	TRBJ2-5	-	TGCGCCAGCAGCCAAGTGGCGGGCCTGGGGGAGACCCAGTACTTC	CASSQVAGLGETQYF
13	TRBV4-1	-	TRBJ2-2	-	TGCGCCAGCCGACGGGGGAACACCGGGGAGCTGTTTTTT	CASRRGNTGELFF
14	TRBV9	-	TRBJ1-2	-	TGTGCCAGCAGCGGAGGAGTCTATGACTATGGCTACACCTTC	CASSGGVYDYGYTF
14	TRBV30	-	TRBJ2-6	-	TGTGCCTGGAGGCGGACTGCCGGGGCCAACGTCCTGACTTTC	CAWRRTAGANVLTF
17	TRBV7-2	TRBD1	TRBJ2-3	-	TGTGCCAGCAGCTCTTGGACAGGGTCCCAAATCACAGATACGCAGTATTTT	CASSSWTGSQITDTQYF
16	TRBV6-5	-	TRBJ2-1	-	TGTGCCAGCAGTTACTCCCCAGCAGGGGCCTACAATGAGCAGTTCTTC	CASSYSPAGAYNEQFF
17	TRBV2	TRBD1	TRBJ1-5	-	TGTGCCAGCAGGGGGGCAGGGGGCGATGAGGGGAATCAGCCCCAGCATTTT	CASRGAGGDEGNQPQHF
16	TRBV7-8	TRBD2	TRBJ2-1	few	TGTGCCAGCAGCTTAGCCAAGCGGGAGGGCCGCTATGAGCAGTTCTTC	CASSLAKREGRYEQFF
17	TRBV7-3	-	TRBJ2-3	few	TGTGCCAGCAGCTTAGGGGGCGGAATAACGTCCACAGATACGCAGTATTTT	CASSLGGGITSTDTQYF
15	TRBV7-3	-	TRBJ1-5	medium-sized	TGTGCCAGCAGCTTATCAGGGGTCAGCAATCAGCCCCAGCATTTT	CASSLSGVSNQPQHF
14	TRBV6-6	-	TRBJ2-5	-	TGTGCCAGCAGCCTGGGACCGAACCAAGAGACCCAGTACTTC	CASSLGPNQETQYF
11	TRBV28	-	TRBJ1-2	once	TGTGCCAGCAGCCGATTCTATGGCTACACCTTC	CASSRFYGYTF
13	TRBV27	-	TRBJ2-3	-	TGTGCCAGCAGATGGGCCAGCACAGATACGCAGTATTTT	CASRWASTDTQYF
18	TRBV25-1	TRBD2	TRBJ2-1	few	TGTGCCAGCAGTGAATGGAGGGCTAGCGGTCTACTCGGCGATGAGCAGTTCTTC	CASSEWRASGLLGDEQFF
16	TRBV2	TRBD2	TRBJ2-1	-	TGTGCCAGCCGAGAGAGGGCTAGCGGGAGCTACAATGAGCAGTTCTTC	CASRERASGSYNEQFF
13	TRBV11-2	-	TRBJ2-7	-	TGTGCCAGCAGCTGGGTCGAGTTTGGCGAGCAGTACTTC	CASSWVEFGEQYF
14	TRBV9	TRBD1	TRBJ2-7	-	TGTGCCAGCAGCAAATTAGACAGGGGACACGAGCAGTACTTC	CASSKLDRGHEQYF
14	TRBV2	-	TRBJ2-3	-	TGTGCCAGCAACAGGGTGAAGGGCACAGATACGCAGTATTTT	CASNRVKGTDTQYF
16	TRBV6-6	TRBD1	TRBJ1-2	once	TGTGCCAGTAATCCCTACCCGGCAGGGGGTATGTCTGGCTACACCTTC	CASNPYPAGGMSGYTF
12	TRBV25-1	-	TRBJ2-5	-	TGTGCCAGCACCAGGGGCCAAGAGACCCAGTACTTC	CASTRGQETQYF
11	TRBV6-5	-	TRBJ2-7	-	TGTGCCATACATTTTTCACCGGGCCAGTACTTC	CAIHFSPGQYF
15	TRBV10-3	-	TRBJ2-3	-	TGTGCCATCAGTGGGGCTAACCCCCTCACAGATACGCAGTATTTT	CAISGANPLTDTQYF
14	TRBV19	-	TRBJ1-5	once	TGTGCCAGTAGGTCCGACAGATACAATCAGCCCCAGCATTTT	CASRSDRYNQPQHF
13	TRBV4-1	-	TRBJ2-5	-	TGCGCCAGCGCCTGGGCTGTGGGAGAGACCCAGTACTTC	CASAWAVGETQYF
13	TRBV7-3	-	TRBJ1-1	-	TGTGCCAGCAGCTTAAGTGGGGGGACTGAAGCTTTCTTT	CASSLSGGTEAFF
15	TRBV5-5	TRBD1	TRBJ1-1	-	TGTGCCAGCAGCCGGGACAGCTCCAGGGACACTGAAGCTTTCTTT	CASSRDSSRDTEAFF
17	TRBV6-2/TRBV6-3	-	TRBJ1-5	-	TGTGCCAGCAGTTACCGAAGAACTCAGGGGATGTATCAGCCCCAGCATTTT	CASSYRRTQGMYQPQHF
17	TRBV7-6	-	TRBJ2-1	-	TGTGCCAGCAGCCTTACCCCTACGGGGAGCTCCTACAATGAGCAGTTCTTC	CASSLTPTGSSYNEQFF
13	TRBV18	TRBD1	TRBJ2-7	-	TGTGCCAGCTCGTTTGACAGGGGGCGCGAGCAGTACTTC	CASSFDRGREQYF
17	TRBV2	-	TRBJ1-5	-	TGTGCCAGCAGTGAGTTAGGTGGGACCCTGGGGGGGCAGCCCCAGCATTTT	CASSELGGTLGGQPQHF
14	TRBV2	TRBD1	TRBJ1-5	-	TGTGCCAGCAGTAGGACAGGGGCACGTCAGCCCCAGCATTTT	CASSRTGARQPQHF
15	TRBV5-1	TRBD1	TRBJ2-1	-	TGCGCCAGCAGCTTGGAAGGACAGGGAAACAATGAGCAGTTCTTC	CASSLEGQGNNEQFF
16	TRBV5-1	TRBD2	TRBJ2-3	-	TGCGCCAGCAGCTTGGCCGGTCTAGCGGTCCCAGATACGCAGTATTTT	CASSLAGLAVPDTQYF
14	TRBV5-4	TRBD1	TRBJ1-4	-	TGTGCCAGCAGCGCGACAGGGGCGGATGAAAAACTGTTTTTT	CASSATGADEKLFF
14	TRBV5-1	TRBD1	TRBJ1-4	-	TGCGCCAGCAGCTTACAGGGGGCCGGGGCAAAACTGTTTTTT	CASSLQGAGAKLFF
13	TRBV3-1/TRBV3-2	TRBD2	TRBJ2-1	once	TGTGCCAGCGCCGTGGCGGGAGGGAATGAGCAGTTCTTC	CASAVAGGNEQFF
15	TRBV5-4	-	TRBJ2-3	-	TGTGCCAGCACCCCCCCCTGGGGACGCACAGATACGCAGTATTTT	CASTPPWGRTDTQYF
16	TRBV25-1	TRBD2	TRBJ2-1	-	TGTGCCAGCAGTGAACTAGCGGGGGAGTCCGGTAATGAGCAGTTCTTC	CASSELAGESGNEQFF
14	TRBV4-3	-	TRBJ1-1	-	TGCGCCAGCAGCCAGGATACAGGGAACACTGAAGCTTTCTTT	CASSQDTGNTEAFF
18	TRBV18	TRBD2	TRBJ2-1	-	TGTGCCAGCTCACGGGGGCTAGCGGGGGGAAGCTCCTACAATGAGCAGTTCTTC	CASSRGLAGGSSYNEQFF
16	TRBV7-9	TRBD2	TRBJ2-3	few	TGTGCCAGCAGCTTAGAGATAGCGGGAGGAGCAGATACGCAGTATTTT	CASSLEIAGGADTQYF